The next 32 T cell receptor beta chains were all read from a single sample in a study of post-analysis software for immune sequencing data. No antigen has been assigned to these receptors. Whole-study findings and limits: TRBV5-6, TRBV5-1 and TRBV20-1 belonged to a set of about five TRBV segments that were more frequent in patients than controls.

Unique molecular identifiers were carried by the TCR beta cDNA libraries. Using its own MiXCR run on the PCR reads, TCRdb lists one record per CDR3 protein. The repertoire holds 450,000 to 700,000 distinct CDR3 sequences, with 44% as singletons. The sample comprised blood. The receptors were sampled from a girl aged 5 to 17 with multiple sclerosis.

The CDR3 nucleotides read TGCGCCAGCAGCTTGGGGGCAGGGATGGATGGCTACACCTTC. It encodes CASSLGAGMDGYTF. The chain recombines TRBV5-1 with TRBJ1-2; the D gene is possibly TRBD1 (5 bases). The CDR3 has 14 residues. Germline assignment: CDR1 SGHRS and CDR2 YFSETQ. V was trimmed by 0 bases and J by 6 bases, leaving 12 bases between them.

The V gene is TRBV5-1, the J gene TRBJ2-3, with TRBD1 matching 7 bases. The ends lost 1 base at V and 2 bases at J; junction bases unmatched: 4. The CDR3 is made up of 15 amino acids. CDR1 and CDR2 from the germline V gene are SGHRS and YFSETQ. The CDR3 DNA is TGCGCCAGCAGCTTGCGCCAGGGGGACACAGATACGCAGTATTTT. This sequence encodes CASSLRQGDTDTQYF.

In this sample, this clonotype turned up a few times. The chain couples TRBV10-3 to TRBJ1-2; D not resolved. Trimming removed 3 bases from V and 4 bases from J, with 12 bases in between. The CDR3 runs 14 residues. Germline CDR1 ENHRY, CDR2 SYGVKD. The CDR3, as DNA: TGTGCCATCAGTGAAACGGCGGGGAGCTATGGCTACACCTTC. Protein product: CAISETAGSYGYTF.

The V gene is TRBV11-2, the J gene TRBJ2-4, with 7 bases fitting TRBD2. TRBJ2-7 matches the DNA end more closely, so the J call is doubtful. Germline V gene data show CDR1 as SGHAT and CDR2 as FQNNGV. The CDR3 contains 15 residues. The CDR3 is CASSSPGRDRYEQYF. The DNA of the CDR3 is TGTGCCAGCAGCTCCCCTGGGAGGGACCGCTACGAGCAGTACTTC.

The chain carries TRBV2 and TRBJ2-5; no firm D call. The DNA end is a closer match to TRBJ2-7, so the J assignment may be wrong. The CDR3 is 11 residues long. Per germline, CDR1 SNHLY and CDR2 FYNNEI. CDR3 in amino acids: CASSPIHEQYF. The DNA of the CDR3 is TGTGCCAGCAGCCCTATCCACGAGCAGTACTTC.

The J gene is TRBJ2-3, the V gene TRBV10-3; 7 positions agree with TRBD2. Germline trimming cut 0 bases from V and 2 bases from J; bases unmatched to any gene: 5. Germline V gene data show CDR1 as ENHRY and CDR2 as SYGVKD. CDR3 length: 16 residues. This chain's CDR3 is CAISESPTSPTDTQYF. CDR3 bases: TGTGCCATCAGTGAGTCACCGACTAGCCCCACAGATACGCAGTATTTT.

The chain is built from TRBV7-2 and TRBJ2-7, with TRBD2 as a possible D gene (5 bases). CDR3 length equals 16 residues. Trimming took off 5 bases at V and 0 bases at J, with 17 bases between the two ends. The germline V gene encodes CDR1 SGHTA and CDR2 FQGNSA. CDR3 protein: CASSPSRLAGSYEQYF. The CDR3 DNA reads TGTGCCAGCAGCCCTAGCAGGCTAGCTGGCTCCTACGAGCAGTACTTC.

V usage is TRBV20-1 and J usage is TRBJ2-7, with a weak D call TRBD1 (7 bases). CDR1 is DFQATT, CDR2 SNEGSKA, per germline (reference sequence). Trimming left V 0 bases short and J 10 bases short, with 22 bases between. The CDR3 covers 15 residues. The CDR3, as DNA: TGCAGTGCTAGAGATGTTAGCGGACCCAGGGGGGCCCAGTACTTC. This gives the protein CSARDVSGPRGAQYF.

V and J are TRBV12-3 or TRBV12-4 and TRBJ2-1, with a possible D match to TRBD1 (5 bases). The length of the CDR3 is 13 residues. The V gene lost 1 base and the J gene lost 8 bases, with 9 bases spanning the gap. CDR3 amino acids: CASSLDKGYEQFF. The DNA of the CDR3 is TGTGCCAGCAGTTTAGATAAGGGGTATGAGCAGTTCTTC.

The V call is TRBV6-5, the J call TRBJ2-1; D gene ambiguous. Germline-derived CDR1 and CDR2 are MNHEY and SVGAGI. The CDR3 covers 14 residues. V was cut by 2 bases and J by 6 bases, with 11 bases left in between. The CDR3 protein is CASSYRANLNEQFF. The CDR3 DNA follows: TGTGCCAGCAGTTACAGGGCTAACCTCAATGAGCAGTTCTTC.

This chain joins TRBV6-5 and TRBJ2-5, with 9 nucleotides matching TRBD1. The end of the DNA aligns better with TRBJ2-7, so the J call may be wrong. Per germline, CDR1 MNHEY and CDR2 SVGAGI. The CDR3 length is 13 residues. The CDR3 bases are TGTGCCAGCAGTTCCGCGGACAGGGGCGAGCAGTACTTC. It codes for CASSSADRGEQYF.

A few counts support this clonotype. The rearrangement links TRBV21-1 to TRBJ2-1; TRBD2 is the table's D call, not checked against the DNA. TRBV21-1 is marked as a pseudogene. The CDR3 covers 19 residues. CDR3 amino acids: CASSKVSSGDPSSYNEQFF. The CDR3 DNA sequence: TGTGCCAGCAGCAAAGTTTCTAGCGGGGACCCCAGCTCCTACAATGAGCAGTTCTTC.

CDR3 in DNA: TGCGCCAGCATCCCCCGGGCAGGGGGTTCAGAGCAGTACTTC. Translated: CASIPRAGGSEQYF. The J gene is TRBJ2-7, the V gene TRBV5-1; 7 nucleotides agree with TRBD1. V shed 6 bases and J 7 bases; nucleotides not matched to a gene: 13. In germline, CDR1 is SGHRS, CDR2 YFSETQ. This CDR3 has 14 residues.

The chain links TRBV6-2 or TRBV6-3 to TRBJ2-1, with D unclear. Trimming pared 6 bases from V and 5 bases from J, leaving 8 bases between. CDR1 is MNHEY and CDR2 is SVGEGT in the germline V gene. This CDR3 region has 12 residues. This CDR3 reads CASRNENNEQFF. The CDR3 DNA sequence: TGTGCCAGCAGGAATGAGAACAATGAGCAGTTCTTC.

The sample holds a few counts of this clonotype. The V and J genes are TRBV20-1 and TRBJ2-3; the match to TRBD2 covers 8 bases. Germline assignment: CDR1 DFQATT and CDR2 SNEGSKA (reference sequence). Trimming removed 2 bases from V and 5 bases from J; junction bases left unmatched: 9. This CDR3 contains 15 residues. The DNA of the CDR3 is TGCAGTGCTAGAATCGGGAGTGCGGGGGGAGATACGCAGTATTTT. Its protein is CSARIGSAGGDTQYF.

This clonotype was seen only a few times. The CDR3 region has the DNA TGCAGTGCAACAACTAGGCGGGGGGCCCTCGGGGATACGCAGTATTTT. This encodes CSATTRRGALGDTQYF. The chain carries TRBV20-1 and TRBJ2-3, with 8 bases lining up with TRBD2. CDR3 length equals 16 residues. After removal of 6 bases from V and 6 bases from J, the junction contained 17 bases not matched to a gene. Germline-derived CDR1 and CDR2 are DFQATT and SNEGSKA (reference sequence).

Only a few counts were recorded for this clonotype. The chain recombines TRBV10-3 with TRBJ2-7; 13 positions agree with TRBD2. The V gene's germline CDR1 is ENHRY and CDR2 SYGVKD. V dropped 0 bases and J dropped 5; count of bases not matched to a gene: 10. The CDR3 extends over 18 amino acids. The CDR3 loop reads CAISESFTGLAGVNEQYF. The CDR3 nucleotides read TGTGCCATCAGTGAGTCCTTCACCGGACTAGCGGGAGTCAACGAGCAGTACTTC.

The chain is built from TRBV20-1 and TRBJ2-7, with 7 nucleotides matching TRBD1. Trimming took 0 bases from V and 0 from J; bases not matched to a gene: 5. The CDR3 spans 15 residues. Germline loops: CDR1 DFQATT, CDR2 SNEGSKA (reference sequence). CDR3 sequence reads: CSARDDRVASYEQYF. The CDR3 nucleotides read TGCAGTGCTAGAGATGACAGGGTGGCCTCCTACGAGCAGTACTTC.

The V gene is TRBV9, the J gene TRBJ2-7; unclear D gene. The CDR3 is 14 amino acids. Trimming removed 2 bases at V and 0 bases at J, with 9 bases between. Per the germline V gene, CDR1 is SGDLS and CDR2 is YYNGEE. In DNA, the CDR3 is TGTGCCAGCAGCGTTTCCTCAAACTCCTACGAGCAGTACTTC. The encoded protein is CASSVSSNSYEQYF.

Only a few counts were recorded for this clonotype. The V and J genes are TRBV19 and TRBJ2-4; D possibly uses TRBD1 or TRBD2 (5 bases each). This CDR3 contains 16 residues. The germline V gene has CDR1 LNHDA and CDR2 SQIVND (reference sequence). CDR3 sequence reads: CATIVGKRQWARGQYF. CDR3 coding DNA: TGTGCTACTATCGTTGGCAAGAGACAGTGGGCTAGAGGGCAGTACTTC.

Remarks on this clonotype: Relative to the germline gene, one junction end is altered; a read error may explain this. V is TRBV3-1 and J is TRBJ1-2; 12 bases map to TRBD1. Germline V gene sequence: CDR1 LGHDT, CDR2 YNNKEL (reference sequence). The CDR3 has 15 amino acids. DNA for the CDR3: TGTGCCAGCAGCCCAGGGACAGGGGGCGTCTATCGCTACACCTTC. It is translated as CASSPGTGGVYRYTF.

This clonotype was detected only a few times. This chain connects TRBV7-8 to TRBJ1-2; D gene unclear. V lost 5 bases, J lost 2 bases, and 12 bases lay in between. This CDR3 is 14 amino acids long. CDR1 SGHVS and CDR2 FQNEAQ come from the germline V gene. Here the CDR3 DNA reads TGTGCCAGCAGCGTAGGCGGGGTAAACTATGGCTACACCTTC. It yields the protein CASSVGGVNYGYTF.

This clonotype was observed a handful of times. The rearrangement uses TRBV7-6 and TRBJ2-1; D remains unclear. The germline V gene has CDR1 SGHVS and CDR2 FNYEAQ. The CDR3 runs 11 residues. Trimming cost V 5 bases and J 12 bases, with 11 bases left between them. For the CDR3, the DNA is TGTGCCAGCAGCCCCGCTAGAAGGCAGTTCTTC. Protein product: CASSPARRQFF.

CDR3 nucleotide sequence: TGCAGCGTGATGGCAGGGCCGGGGGAAGCTTTCTTT. Protein sequence: CSVMAGPGEAFF. J is TRBJ1-1 and V is TRBV29-1, with a possible D match to TRBD1 (5 bases). Germline values: CDR1 SQVTM, CDR2 ANQGSEA. This CDR3 region has 12 residues. Trimming shortened V by 6 bases and J by 8 bases, and 16 bases separated the two germline ends.

The chain has TRBV5-1 and TRBJ2-7; TRBD1 matches at 7 bases. The CDR3 sequence is 14 residues long. The V segment lost 3 bases and the J segment 2 bases; nucleotides outside the gene matches: 5. CDR1 is SGHRS, CDR2 YFSETQ, per germline. CDR3 sequence (DNA): TGCGCCAGCAGCTCTGGGGGACAGACCTACGAGCAGTACTTC. This gives the protein CASSSGGQTYEQYF.

The rearrangement links TRBV7-2 to TRBJ2-3; 9 bases match TRBD1. This CDR3 has 14 residues. Germline V gives CDR1 SGHTA, CDR2 FQGNSA. After removal of 7 bases from V and 4 bases from J, the junction contained 6 bases not matched to a gene. DNA of the CDR3: TGTGCCAGCACCCTGGGACAGGGTGCAGATACGCAGTATTTT. Encoded protein: CASTLGQGADTQYF.

This clonotype was seen more than once but under ten times. V is TRBV20-1 and J is TRBJ2-1, with TRBD2 identical over 8 bases. The CDR3 extends over 13 amino acids. J lost 4 bases, V lost 5 bases, and 4 bases had no gene match. Germline-derived CDR1 and CDR2 are DFQATT and SNEGSKA (reference sequence). The CDR3 nucleotides are TGCAGTGCTCCGGGACTAGGTTACAATGAGCAGTTCTTC. Protein: CSAPGLGYNEQFF.

Here the CDR3 reads CASPRFVTGEADTQYF. Written as DNA, the CDR3 is TGTGCCAGCCCACGCTTCGTCACAGGAGAGGCAGATACGCAGTATTTT. This chain uses TRBV18 with TRBJ2-3; D possibly corresponds to TRBD1 (5 bases). The germline V and J ends were trimmed by 8 bases and 4 bases, with 22 bases remaining between them. This CDR3 region has 16 residues. From germline, CDR1 is KGHSH and CDR2 LQKENI.

CDR3 sequence: CASSPTSGITYEQYF. For the CDR3, the DNA is TGTGCCAGCAGTCCGACTAGCGGGATTACCTACGAGCAGTACTTC. The gene calls are TRBV6-6 and TRBJ2-7; 11 bases are shared with TRBD2. Germline values: CDR1 MNHNY, CDR2 SVGAGI (reference sequence). The CDR3 runs 15 residues. The J segment lost 2 bases and the V segment lost 5 bases, leaving 5 bases of the junction unmatched.

The gene calls are TRBV20-1 and TRBJ2-3; tentative D call: TRBD2 (6 bases). V was clipped by 1 base and J by 6 bases, with 11 bases between them. The CDR3 is 13 residues long. Germline CDR1 and CDR2: DFQATT and SNEGSKA (reference sequence). CDR3 coding DNA: TGCAGTGCTAGAGGGACTATTAGGGATACGCAGTATTTT. Residues: CSARGTIRDTQYF.

This chain connects TRBV30 to TRBJ2-3; D remains ambiguous. The CDR3 consists of 17 residues. Looked up from germline, CDR1 is GTSNPN and CDR2 is SVGIG (reference sequence). V dropped 0 bases and J dropped 1 base, with 17 bases sitting between them. The CDR3 is CAWSVLDWASRTDTQYF. CDR3 nucleotide sequence: TGTGCCTGGAGTGTACTTGATTGGGCAAGTCGCACAGATACGCAGTATTTT.

The gene calls are TRBV20-1 and TRBJ2-2; 9 nucleotides match TRBD1. CDR1 and CDR2 from the germline V gene are DFQATT and SNEGSKA (reference sequence). V gave up 5 bases and J gave up 3 bases; unmatched junction bases: 4. The CDR3 consists of 14 residues. This CDR3 reads CSAADRGYTGELFF. The CDR3 nucleotides read TGCAGTGCTGCGGACAGGGGATACACCGGGGAGCTGTTTTTT.